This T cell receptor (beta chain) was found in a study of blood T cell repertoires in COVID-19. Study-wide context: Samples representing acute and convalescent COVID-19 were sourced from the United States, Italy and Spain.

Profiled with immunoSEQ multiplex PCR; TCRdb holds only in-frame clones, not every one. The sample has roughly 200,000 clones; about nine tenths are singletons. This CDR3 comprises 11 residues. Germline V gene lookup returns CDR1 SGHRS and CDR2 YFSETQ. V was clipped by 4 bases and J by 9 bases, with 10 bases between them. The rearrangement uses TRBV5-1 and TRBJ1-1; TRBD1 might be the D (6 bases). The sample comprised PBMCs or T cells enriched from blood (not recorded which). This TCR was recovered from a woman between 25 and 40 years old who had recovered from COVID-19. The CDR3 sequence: CASSQGHKAFF. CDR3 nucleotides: TGCGCCAGCAGCCAGGGACATAAAGCTTTCTTT.